This T cell receptor (beta chain) was captured in a study of radiation and T cells in renal cell carcinoma. TCRdb keeps only in-frame clones here, not all; method: immunoSEQ multiplex PCR. The repertoire holds 50,000 to 65,000 clones, with 60% to 85% as singletons. Time point given: blood 4 weeks post-SBRT, at nephrectomy. Treatment specified: 15 Gy SBRT to primary tumor, nephrectomy 4 weeks later. Blood was sampled at baseline, 2 weeks and 4 weeks after SBRT. The germline gives CDR1 SQVTM, CDR2 ANQGSEA. With V trimmed by 7 bases and J by 2 bases, 5 bases remained unmatched. The CDR3 has 13 residues. This TCR was recovered from a man aged 55 to 69 with renal cell carcinoma. The material was blood, obtained from a patient whose treatment included radiotherapy and nephrectomy. This chain joins TRBV29-1 and TRBJ1-1, with TRBD1 identical over 9 bases. The CDR3 protein is CSGGTGYNTEAFF. The CDR3, as DNA: TGCAGCGGAGGGACAGGGTATAACACTGAAGCTTTCTTT.